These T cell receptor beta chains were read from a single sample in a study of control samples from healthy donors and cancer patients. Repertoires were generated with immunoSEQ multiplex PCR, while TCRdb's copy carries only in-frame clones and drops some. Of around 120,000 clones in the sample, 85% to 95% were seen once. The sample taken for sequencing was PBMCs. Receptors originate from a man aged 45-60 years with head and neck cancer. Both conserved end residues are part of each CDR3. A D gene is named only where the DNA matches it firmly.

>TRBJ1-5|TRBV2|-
CASNELGYQPQHF
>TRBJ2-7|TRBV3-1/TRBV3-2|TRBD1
CASSHWRTGQSYEQYF
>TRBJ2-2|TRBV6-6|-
CASSLPRYTGELFF
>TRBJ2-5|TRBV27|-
CASSLGGARLETQYF
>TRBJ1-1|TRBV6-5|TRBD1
CASSYLDRVGTEAFF
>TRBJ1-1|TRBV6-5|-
CASRSVSGTEAFF
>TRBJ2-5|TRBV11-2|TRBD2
CASRLVGRGPQETQYF
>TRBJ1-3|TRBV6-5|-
CASSYSQTYSGNTIYF
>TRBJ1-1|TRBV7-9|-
CASSLSPSTEAFF
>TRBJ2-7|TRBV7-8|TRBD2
CASSPRTSGAYEQYF
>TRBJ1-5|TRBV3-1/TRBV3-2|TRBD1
CASSQVTGEGQPQHF
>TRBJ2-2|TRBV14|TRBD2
CASSQVILGLGSTGELFF
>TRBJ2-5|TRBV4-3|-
CASSPFGRSQETQYF
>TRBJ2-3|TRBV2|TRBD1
CASSPLQGADTQYF
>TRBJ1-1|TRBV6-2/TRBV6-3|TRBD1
CASSKLTGGDTEAFF
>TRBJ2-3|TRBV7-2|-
CASSPWGELTDTQYF
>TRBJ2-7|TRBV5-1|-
CASSSGPTASEQYF
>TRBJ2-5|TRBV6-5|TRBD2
CASRISGGVLQYF
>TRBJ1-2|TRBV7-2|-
CASSFPLPRGIQNGYTF
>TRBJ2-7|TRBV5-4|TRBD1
CASSFSTGGHYEQYF
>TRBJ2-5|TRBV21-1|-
CASSKDTGTSGPSGQETQYF
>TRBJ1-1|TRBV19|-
CASSMRGWYTEAFF
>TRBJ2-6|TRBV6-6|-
CASSYPGAKGANVLTF
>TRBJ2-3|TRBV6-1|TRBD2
CASSETAGGPVSAQYF
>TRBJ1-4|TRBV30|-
CAWAGTTNEKLFF
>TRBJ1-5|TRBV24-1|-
CATSDKRGYSNQPQHF
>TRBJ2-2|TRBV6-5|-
CASSYITGAGELFF
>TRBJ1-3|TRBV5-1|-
CASSLDLGSGNTIYF
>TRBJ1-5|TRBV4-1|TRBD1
CASSQVGTGGQPQHF
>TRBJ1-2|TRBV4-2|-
CASSQDLRDRFGYTF
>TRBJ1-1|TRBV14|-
CASSQAMSRSEAFF
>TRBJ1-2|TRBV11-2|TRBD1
CASSLVQGGYTF
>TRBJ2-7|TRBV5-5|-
CASSFGLTLDEQYF
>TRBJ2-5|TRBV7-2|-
CASSAGLQETQYF
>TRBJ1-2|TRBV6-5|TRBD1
CASRKGQLGGYTF
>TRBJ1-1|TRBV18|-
CASSPSGGAAEAFF
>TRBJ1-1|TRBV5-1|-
CASSPRVDTEAFF
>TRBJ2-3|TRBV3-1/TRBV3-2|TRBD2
CASSQDLAAGTDTQYF
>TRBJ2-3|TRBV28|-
CASGLGGAPSTDTQYF
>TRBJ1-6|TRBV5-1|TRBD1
CASSWDSLDSPLHF
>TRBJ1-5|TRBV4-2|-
CASSQDRNSNQPQHF
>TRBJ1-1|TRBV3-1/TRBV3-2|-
CASSHGPSPEAFF
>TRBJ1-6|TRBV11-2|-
CASSLDWGGDSPLHF
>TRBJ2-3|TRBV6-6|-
CASSYLSGADTQYF
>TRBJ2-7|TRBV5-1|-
CASSMDSYEQYF
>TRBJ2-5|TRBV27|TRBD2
CASSTEVPSGPSETQYF
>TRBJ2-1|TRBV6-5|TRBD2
CASTLRGGINEQFF
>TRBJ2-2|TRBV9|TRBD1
CASSVVGTDFITGELFF
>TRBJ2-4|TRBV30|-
CACENDYDLRDIQYF
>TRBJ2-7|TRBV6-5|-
CASTPVAPGPYEQYF
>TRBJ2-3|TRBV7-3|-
CASSLSDTQYF
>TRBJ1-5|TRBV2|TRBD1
CASSVEGAGSNQPQHF
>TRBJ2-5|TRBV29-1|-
CSVMYQETQYF
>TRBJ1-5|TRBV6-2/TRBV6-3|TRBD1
CASSYTGGFRPQHF